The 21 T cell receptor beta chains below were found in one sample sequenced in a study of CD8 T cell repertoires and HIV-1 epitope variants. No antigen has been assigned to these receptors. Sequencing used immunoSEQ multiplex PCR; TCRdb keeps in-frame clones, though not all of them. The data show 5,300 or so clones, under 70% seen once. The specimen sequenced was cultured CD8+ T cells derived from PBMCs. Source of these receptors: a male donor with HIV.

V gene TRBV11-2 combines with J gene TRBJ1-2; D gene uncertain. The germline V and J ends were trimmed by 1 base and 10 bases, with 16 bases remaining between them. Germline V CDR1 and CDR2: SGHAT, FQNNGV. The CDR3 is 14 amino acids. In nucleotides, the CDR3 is TGTGCCAGCAGCTTAGGGCCGGGGATTATGGACTACACCTTC. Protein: CASSLGPGIMDYTF.

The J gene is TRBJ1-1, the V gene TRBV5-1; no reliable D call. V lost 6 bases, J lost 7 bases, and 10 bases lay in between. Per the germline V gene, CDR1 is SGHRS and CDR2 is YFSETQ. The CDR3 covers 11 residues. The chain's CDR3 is CASTGNGEAFF. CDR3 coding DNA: TGCGCCAGCACCGGTAACGGTGAAGCTTTCTTT.

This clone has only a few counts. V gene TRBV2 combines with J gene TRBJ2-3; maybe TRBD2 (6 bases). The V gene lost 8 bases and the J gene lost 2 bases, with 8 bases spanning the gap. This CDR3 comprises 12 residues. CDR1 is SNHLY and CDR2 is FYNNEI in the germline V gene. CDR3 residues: CASRDFTDTQYF. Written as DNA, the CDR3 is TGTGCCAGCCGGGACTTCACAGATACGCAGTATTTT.

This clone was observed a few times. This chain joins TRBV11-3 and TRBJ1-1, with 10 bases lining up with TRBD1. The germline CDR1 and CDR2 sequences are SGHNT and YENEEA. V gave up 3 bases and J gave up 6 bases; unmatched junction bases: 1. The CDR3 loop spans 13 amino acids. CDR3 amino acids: CASSLGQGSEAFF. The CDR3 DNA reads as TGTGCCAGCAGCTTGGGACAGGGGTCTGAAGCTTTCTTT.

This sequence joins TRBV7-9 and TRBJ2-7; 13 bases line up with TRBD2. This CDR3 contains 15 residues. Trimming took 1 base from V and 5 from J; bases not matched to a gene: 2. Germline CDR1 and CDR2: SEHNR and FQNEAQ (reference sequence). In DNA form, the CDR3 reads TGTGCCAGCAGCTTAGGACTAGCGGGGGGACACGAGCAGTACTTC. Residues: CASSLGLAGGHEQYF.

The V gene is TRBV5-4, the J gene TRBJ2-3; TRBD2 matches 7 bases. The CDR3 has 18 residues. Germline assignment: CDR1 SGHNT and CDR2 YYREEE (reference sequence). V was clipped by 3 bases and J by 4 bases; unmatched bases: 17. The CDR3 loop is CASSWGTRRESLADTQYF. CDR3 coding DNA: TGTGCCAGCAGCTGGGGGACCCGGCGGGAGTCTCTTGCAGATACGCAGTATTTT. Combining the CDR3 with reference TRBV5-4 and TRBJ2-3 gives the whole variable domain ETGVTQSPTHLIKTRGQQVTLRCSSQSGHNTVSWYQQALGQGPQFIFQYYREEENGRGNFPPRFSGLQFPNYSSELNVNALELDDSALYLCASSWGTRRESLADTQYFGPGTRLTVL.

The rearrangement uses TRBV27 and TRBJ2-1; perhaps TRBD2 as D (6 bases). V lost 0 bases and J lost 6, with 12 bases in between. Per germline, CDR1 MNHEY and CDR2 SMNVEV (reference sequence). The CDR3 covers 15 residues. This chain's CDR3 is CASSLSSSGGNEQFF. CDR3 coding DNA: TGTGCCAGCAGTTTATCATCCTCCGGGGGCAATGAGCAGTTCTTC.

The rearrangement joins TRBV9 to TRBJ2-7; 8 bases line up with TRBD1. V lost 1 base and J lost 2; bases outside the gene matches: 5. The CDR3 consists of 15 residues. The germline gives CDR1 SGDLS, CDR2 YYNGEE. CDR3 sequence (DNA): TGTGCCAGCAGCGTACTCCCAGGGGGCGCCTACGAGCAGTACTTC. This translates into CASSVLPGGAYEQYF.

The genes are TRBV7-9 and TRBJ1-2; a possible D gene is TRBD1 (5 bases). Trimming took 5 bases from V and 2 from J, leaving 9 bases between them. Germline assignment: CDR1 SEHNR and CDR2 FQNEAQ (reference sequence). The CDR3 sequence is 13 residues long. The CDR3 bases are TGTGCCAGCAGCCCTGACAGCAACTATGGCTACACCTTC. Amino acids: CASSPDSNYGYTF.

The CDR3 coding sequence is TGTGCCAGCAGTTACGGGGGTGCCTCCTACGAGCAGTACTTC. Residues: CASSYGGASYEQYF. The chain recombines TRBV6-5 with TRBJ2-7; D tentatively reads TRBD1 or TRBD2 (5 bases each). The germline gives CDR1 MNHEY, CDR2 SVGAGI. The CDR3 length is 14 residues. Trimming shortened V by 2 bases and J by 0 bases, and 8 bases separated the two germline ends.

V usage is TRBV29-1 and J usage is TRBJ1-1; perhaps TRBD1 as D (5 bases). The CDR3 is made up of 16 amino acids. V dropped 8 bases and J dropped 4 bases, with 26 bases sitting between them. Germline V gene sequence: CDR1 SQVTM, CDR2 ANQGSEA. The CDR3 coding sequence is TGCAGCTTCACCGGGACGGGGGGTAGGGTGAGCACTGAAGCTTTCTTT. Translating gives CSFTGTGGRVSTEAFF.

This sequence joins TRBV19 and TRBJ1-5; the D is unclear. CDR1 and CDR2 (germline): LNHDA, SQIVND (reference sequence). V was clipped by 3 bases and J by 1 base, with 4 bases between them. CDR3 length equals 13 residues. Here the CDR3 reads CASSMGSNQPQHF. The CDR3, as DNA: TGTGCCAGTAGTATGGGCAGCAATCAGCCCCAGCATTTT.

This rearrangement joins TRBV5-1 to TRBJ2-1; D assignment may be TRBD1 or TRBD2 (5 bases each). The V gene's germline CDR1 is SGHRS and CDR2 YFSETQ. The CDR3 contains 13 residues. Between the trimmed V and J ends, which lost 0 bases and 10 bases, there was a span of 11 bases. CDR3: CASSLAGAPEQFF. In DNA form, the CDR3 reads TGCGCCAGCAGCTTGGCCGGGGCCCCAGAGCAGTTCTTC.

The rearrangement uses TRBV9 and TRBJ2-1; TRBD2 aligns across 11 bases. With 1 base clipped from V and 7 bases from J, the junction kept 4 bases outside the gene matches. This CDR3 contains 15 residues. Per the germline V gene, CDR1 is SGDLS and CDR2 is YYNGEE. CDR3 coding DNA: TGTGCCAGCAGCGTAACTAGCGGGGGTATAAATGAGCAGTTCTTC. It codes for CASSVTSGGINEQFF.

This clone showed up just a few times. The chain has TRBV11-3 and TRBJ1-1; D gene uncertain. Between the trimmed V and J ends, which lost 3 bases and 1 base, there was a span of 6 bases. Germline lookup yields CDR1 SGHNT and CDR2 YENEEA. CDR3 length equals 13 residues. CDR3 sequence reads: CASSFAGNTEAFF. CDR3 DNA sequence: TGTGCCAGCAGCTTCGCCGGGAACACTGAAGCTTTCTTT.

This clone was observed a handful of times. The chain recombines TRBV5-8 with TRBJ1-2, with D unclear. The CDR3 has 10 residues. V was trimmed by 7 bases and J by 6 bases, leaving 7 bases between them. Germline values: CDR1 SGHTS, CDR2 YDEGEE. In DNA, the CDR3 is TGTGCCAGCGGGAGGGATGGCTACACCTTC. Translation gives CASGRDGYTF.

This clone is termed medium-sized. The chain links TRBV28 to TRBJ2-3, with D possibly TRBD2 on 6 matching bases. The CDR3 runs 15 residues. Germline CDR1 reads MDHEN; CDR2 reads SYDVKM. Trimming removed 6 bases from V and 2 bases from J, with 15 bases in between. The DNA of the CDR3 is TGTGCCAGCAGACGCGGGACTTACTACACAGATACGCAGTATTTT. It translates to CASRRGTYYTDTQYF.

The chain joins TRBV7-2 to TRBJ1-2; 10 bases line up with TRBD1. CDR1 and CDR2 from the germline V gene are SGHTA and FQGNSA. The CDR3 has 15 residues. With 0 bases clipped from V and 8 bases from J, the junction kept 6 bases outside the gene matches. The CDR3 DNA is TGTGCCAGCAGCTTAGCGGGACAGGGGTTTGAGGGCTACACCTTC. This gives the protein CASSLAGQGFEGYTF.

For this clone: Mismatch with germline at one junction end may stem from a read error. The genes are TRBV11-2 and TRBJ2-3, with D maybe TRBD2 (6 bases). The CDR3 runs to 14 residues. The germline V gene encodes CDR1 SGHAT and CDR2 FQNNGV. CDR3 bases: TGTGCCAGCAGCCCCCCAGGGTGGGAAGCGGGTCCGTTTTTT. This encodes CASSPPGWEAGPFF. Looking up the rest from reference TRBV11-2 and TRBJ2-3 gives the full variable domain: EAGVAQSPRYKIIEKRQSVAFWCNPISGHATLYWYQQILGQGPKLLIQFQNNGVVDDSQLPKDRFSAERLKGVDSTLKIQPAKLEDSAVYLCASSPPGWEAGPFFGPGTRLTVL.

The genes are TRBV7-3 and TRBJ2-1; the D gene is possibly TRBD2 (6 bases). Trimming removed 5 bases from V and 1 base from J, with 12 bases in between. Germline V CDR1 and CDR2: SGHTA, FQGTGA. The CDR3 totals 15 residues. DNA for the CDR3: TGTGCCAGCAGCCCCATCGGGACTTCCTACAATGAGCAGTTCTTC. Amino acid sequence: CASSPIGTSYNEQFF.

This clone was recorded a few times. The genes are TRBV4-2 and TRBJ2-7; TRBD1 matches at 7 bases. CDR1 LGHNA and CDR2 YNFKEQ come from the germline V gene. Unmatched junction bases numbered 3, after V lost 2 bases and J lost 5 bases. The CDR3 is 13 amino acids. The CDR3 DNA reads TGTGCCAGCAGCCAAACAGGGGTCAACGAGCAGTACTTC. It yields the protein CASSQTGVNEQYF.